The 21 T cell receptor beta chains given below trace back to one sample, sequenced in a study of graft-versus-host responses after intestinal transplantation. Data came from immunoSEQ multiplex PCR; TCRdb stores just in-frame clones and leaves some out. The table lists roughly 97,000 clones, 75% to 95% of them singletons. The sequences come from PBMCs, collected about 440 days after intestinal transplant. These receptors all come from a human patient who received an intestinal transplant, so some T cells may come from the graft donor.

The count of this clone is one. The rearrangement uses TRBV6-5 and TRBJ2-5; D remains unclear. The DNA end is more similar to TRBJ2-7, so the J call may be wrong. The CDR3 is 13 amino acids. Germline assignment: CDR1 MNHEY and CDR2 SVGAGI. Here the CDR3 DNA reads TGTGCCAGCAGTTACTCAGGGACCTACGAGCAGTACTTC. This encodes CASSYSGTYEQYF.

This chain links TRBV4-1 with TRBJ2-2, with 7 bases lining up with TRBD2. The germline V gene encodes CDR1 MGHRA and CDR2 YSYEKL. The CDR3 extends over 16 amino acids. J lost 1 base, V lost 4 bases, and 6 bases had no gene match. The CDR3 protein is CASSPLGEGNTGELFF. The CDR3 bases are TGCGCCAGCAGCCCCCTAGGGGAGGGGAACACCGGGGAGCTGTTTTTT.

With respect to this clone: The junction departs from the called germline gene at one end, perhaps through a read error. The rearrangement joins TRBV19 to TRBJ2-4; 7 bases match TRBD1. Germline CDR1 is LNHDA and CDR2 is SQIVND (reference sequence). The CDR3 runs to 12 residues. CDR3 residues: CASRKRTGGIYF. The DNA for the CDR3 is TGTGCCAGTAGGAAACGGACAGGCGGTATTTATTTC.

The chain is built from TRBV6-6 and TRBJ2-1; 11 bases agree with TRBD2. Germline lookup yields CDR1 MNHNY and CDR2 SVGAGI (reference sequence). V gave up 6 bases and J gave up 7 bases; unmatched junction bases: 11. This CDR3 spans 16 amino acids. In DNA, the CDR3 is TGTGCCAGCAGCCCCGGGGTGGGACTAGCGGAGAATGAGCAGTTCTTC. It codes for CASSPGVGLAENEQFF.

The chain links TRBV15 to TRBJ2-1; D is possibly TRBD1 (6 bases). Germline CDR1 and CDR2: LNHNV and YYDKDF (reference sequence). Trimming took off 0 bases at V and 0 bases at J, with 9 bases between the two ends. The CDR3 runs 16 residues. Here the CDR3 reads CATSREGASSYNEQFF. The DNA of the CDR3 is TGTGCCACCAGCAGAGAGGGGGCTAGCTCCTACAATGAGCAGTTCTTC.

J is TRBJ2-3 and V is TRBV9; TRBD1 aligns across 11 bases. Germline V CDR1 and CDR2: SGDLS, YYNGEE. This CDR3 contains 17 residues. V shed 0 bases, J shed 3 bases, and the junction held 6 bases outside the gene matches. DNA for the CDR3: TGTGCCAGCAGCGTAGAGGACAGGGGGCTGGAGACAGATACGCAGTATTTT. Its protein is CASSVEDRGLETDTQYF.

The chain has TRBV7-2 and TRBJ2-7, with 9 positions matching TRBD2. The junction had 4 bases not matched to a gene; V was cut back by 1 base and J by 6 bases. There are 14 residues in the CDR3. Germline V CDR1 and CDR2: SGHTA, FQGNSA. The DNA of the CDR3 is TGTGCCAGCAGCTTAGGCCCGACTAGCGGCGAGCAGTACTTC. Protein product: CASSLGPTSGEQYF.

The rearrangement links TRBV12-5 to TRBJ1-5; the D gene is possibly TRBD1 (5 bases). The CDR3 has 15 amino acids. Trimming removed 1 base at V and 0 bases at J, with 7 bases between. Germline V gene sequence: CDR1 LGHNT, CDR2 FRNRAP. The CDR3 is CASGLGGDSNQPQHF. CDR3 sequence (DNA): TGTGCTAGTGGTTTGGGGGGGGATAGCAATCAGCCCCAGCATTTT.

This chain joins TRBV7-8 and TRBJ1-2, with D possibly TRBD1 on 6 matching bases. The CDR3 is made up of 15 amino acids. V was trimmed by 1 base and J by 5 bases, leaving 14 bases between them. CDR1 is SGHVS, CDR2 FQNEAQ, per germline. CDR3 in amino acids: CASSLESARGYGYTF. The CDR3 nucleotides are TGTGCCAGCAGCTTAGAGTCCGCCAGGGGATATGGCTACACCTTC.

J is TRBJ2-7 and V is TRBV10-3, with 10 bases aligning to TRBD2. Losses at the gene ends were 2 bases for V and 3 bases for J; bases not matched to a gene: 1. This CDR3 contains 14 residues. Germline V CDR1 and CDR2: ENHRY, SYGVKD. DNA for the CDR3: TGTGCCATCAGTGAGGCTAGCGGGGGCTACGAGCAGTACTTC. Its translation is CAISEASGGYEQYF.

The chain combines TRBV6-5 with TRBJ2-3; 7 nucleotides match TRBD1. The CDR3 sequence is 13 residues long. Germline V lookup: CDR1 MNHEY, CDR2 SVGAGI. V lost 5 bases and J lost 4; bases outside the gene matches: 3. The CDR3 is CASSGDSPDTQYF. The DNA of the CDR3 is TGTGCCAGCAGTGGGGACAGCCCAGATACGCAGTATTTT.

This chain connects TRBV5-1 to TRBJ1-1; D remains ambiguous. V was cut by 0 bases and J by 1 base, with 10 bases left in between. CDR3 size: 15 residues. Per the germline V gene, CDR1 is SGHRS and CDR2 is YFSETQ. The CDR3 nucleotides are TGCGCCAGCAGCTTGGCCCCGGTGGGGAACACTGAAGCTTTCTTT. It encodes CASSLAPVGNTEAFF.

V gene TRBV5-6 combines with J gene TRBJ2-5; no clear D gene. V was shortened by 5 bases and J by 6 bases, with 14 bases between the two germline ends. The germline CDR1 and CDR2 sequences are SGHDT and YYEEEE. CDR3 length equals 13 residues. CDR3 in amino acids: CASSPLGLQTQYF. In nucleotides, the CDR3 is TGTGCCAGCAGTCCCTTGGGGTTACAGACCCAGTACTTC.

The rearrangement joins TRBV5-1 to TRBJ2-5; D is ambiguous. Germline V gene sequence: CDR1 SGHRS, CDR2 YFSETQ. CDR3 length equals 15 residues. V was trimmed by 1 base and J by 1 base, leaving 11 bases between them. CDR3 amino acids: CASSLWLGFQETQYF. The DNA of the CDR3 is TGCGCCAGCAGCTTGTGGCTGGGATTCCAAGAGACCCAGTACTTC.

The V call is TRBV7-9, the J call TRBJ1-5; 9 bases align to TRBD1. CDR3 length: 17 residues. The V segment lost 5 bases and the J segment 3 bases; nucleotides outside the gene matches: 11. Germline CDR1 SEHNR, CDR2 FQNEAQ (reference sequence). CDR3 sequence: CASSLTTGTGINQPQHF. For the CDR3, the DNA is TGTGCCAGCAGCCTGACCACCGGGACAGGGATCAATCAGCCCCAGCATTTT.

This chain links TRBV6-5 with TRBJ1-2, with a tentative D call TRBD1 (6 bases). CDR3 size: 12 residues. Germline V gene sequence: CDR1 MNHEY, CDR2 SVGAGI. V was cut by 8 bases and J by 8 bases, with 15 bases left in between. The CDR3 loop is CASGQRMGGYTF. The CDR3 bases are TGTGCCAGCGGACAGAGGATGGGGGGCTACACCTTC.

Here the CDR3 reads CASSFDSLQPYEQYF. CDR3 in DNA: TGTGCCAGCAGCTTCGACAGCCTCCAGCCATACGAGCAGTACTTC. This rearrangement joins TRBV5-5 to TRBJ2-7, with D possibly TRBD1 on 5 matching bases. Germline V gives CDR1 SGHKS, CDR2 YYEKEE (reference sequence). CDR3 length equals 15 residues. V lost 2 bases, J lost 4 bases, and 16 bases lay in between.

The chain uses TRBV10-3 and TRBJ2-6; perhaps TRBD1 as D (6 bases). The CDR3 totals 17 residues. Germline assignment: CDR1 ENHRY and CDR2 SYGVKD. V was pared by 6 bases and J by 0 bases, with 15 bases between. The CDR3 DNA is TGTGCCATCAGAGGACAGTCCTCAAGCTCTGGGGCCAACGTCCTGACTTTC. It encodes CAIRGQSSSSGANVLTF.

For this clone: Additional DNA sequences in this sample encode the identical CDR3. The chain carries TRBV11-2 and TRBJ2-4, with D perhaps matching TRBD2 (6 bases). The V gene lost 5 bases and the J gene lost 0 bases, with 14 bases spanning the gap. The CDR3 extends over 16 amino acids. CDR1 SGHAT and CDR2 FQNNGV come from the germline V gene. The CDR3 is CASSPGLSGAKNIQYF. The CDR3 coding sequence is TGTGCCAGCAGCCCGGGACTTAGCGGAGCCAAAAACATTCAGTACTTC.

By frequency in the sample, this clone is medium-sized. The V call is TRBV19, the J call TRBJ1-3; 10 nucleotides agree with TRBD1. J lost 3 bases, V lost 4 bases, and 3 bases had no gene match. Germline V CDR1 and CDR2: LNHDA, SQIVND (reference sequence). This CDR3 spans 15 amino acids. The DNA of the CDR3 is TGTGCCAGTAGTACCCGGACAGGGGGTGGAAACACCATATATTTT. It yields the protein CASSTRTGGGNTIYF.

The DNA of the CDR3 is TGTGCCAGCTCACCGGGCAGGGGCGACACTGAAGCTTTCTTT. Protein product: CASSPGRGDTEAFF. The chain uses TRBV18 and TRBJ1-1; possibly TRBD1 for D (6 bases). V was pared by 3 bases and J by 3 bases, with 11 bases between. The CDR3 contains 14 residues. Germline-derived CDR1 and CDR2 are KGHSH and LQKENI.